One sample yielded the 13 T cell receptor beta chains listed below, sequenced in a study of T cells after yellow fever vaccination. TCRdb reprocessed the 5' RACE reads with MiXCR, giving one entry per CDR3 protein. Among 500,000 to 700,000 distinct CDR3 sequences listed, approximately 21% were seen once. The sequencing here drew on PBMCs, taken 15 days after the yellow fever booster vaccination. Every receptor here comes from a man younger than 40 who received the YFV17D yellow fever vaccine.

This clonotype was recorded a few times. The V and J genes are TRBV6-5 and TRBJ2-7; D remains unclear. The V end was cut by 0 bases, the J end by 0 bases, with 6 bases between. The germline CDR1 and CDR2 sequences are MNHEY and SVGAGI. The CDR3 covers 14 residues. This chain's CDR3 is CASSYSASSYEQYF. For the CDR3, the DNA is TGTGCCAGCAGTTACTCGGCCAGCTCCTACGAGCAGTACTTC.

The chain joins TRBV5-4 to TRBJ2-3; 8 bases match TRBD2. This CDR3 comprises 16 residues. Germline-derived CDR1 and CDR2 are SGHNT and YYREEE (reference sequence). J gave up 0 bases and V 0 bases, and 3 bases lay outside the gene matches. The CDR3 here is CASSLDGRASTDTQYF. The CDR3 DNA follows: TGTGCCAGCAGCTTGGACGGGAGGGCTAGCACAGATACGCAGTATTTT. Combining the CDR3 with reference TRBV5-4 and TRBJ2-3 gives the whole variable domain ETGVTQSPTHLIKTRGQQVTLRCSSQSGHNTVSWYQQALGQGPQFIFQYYREEENGRGNFPPRFSGLQFPNYSSELNVNALELDDSALYLCASSLDGRASTDTQYFGPGTRLTVL.

This clonotype was seen a few times. The chain joins TRBV4-3 to TRBJ2-7, with D perhaps matching TRBD1 or TRBD2 (5 bases each). The CDR3 is 16 amino acids. The germline V gene encodes CDR1 LGHNA and CDR2 YSLEER. V was trimmed by 0 bases and J by 4 bases, leaving 16 bases between them. The CDR3 spells CASSQDSAGTGYEQYF. The CDR3 nucleotides are TGCGCCAGCAGCCAAGATTCGGCAGGGACCGGGTACGAGCAGTACTTC.

This sequence joins TRBV12-3 or TRBV12-4 and TRBJ2-5; D might be TRBD1 (6 bases). V lost 6 bases and J lost 5, with 16 bases in between. The CDR3 contains 14 residues. The CDR3 loop reads CASRYRDTVETQYF. In nucleotides, the CDR3 is TGTGCCAGCAGGTACCGGGACACCGTGGAGACCCAGTACTTC.

The genes are TRBV7-2 and TRBJ1-2, with a possible D match to TRBD1 (6 bases). The V end was cut by 9 bases, the J end by 5 bases, with 16 bases between. There are 13 residues in the CDR3. The V gene's germline CDR1 is SGHTA and CDR2 FQGNSA. The CDR3 DNA follows: TGTGCCAGTACTCCCGGGACAACTTATGGCTACACCTTC. It specifies CASTPGTTYGYTF.

The sample holds a few counts of this clonotype. The V gene is TRBV20-1, the J gene TRBJ1-5; D is undetermined. Trimming shortened V by 1 base and J by 5 bases, and 9 bases separated the two germline ends. Germline-derived CDR1 and CDR2 are DFQATT and SNEGSKA (reference sequence). The CDR3 totals 13 residues. As DNA, the CDR3 is TGCAGTGCTAGAGGAGGCAGTGATCAGCCCCAGCATTTT. Translated: CSARGGSDQPQHF.

The chain uses TRBV2 and TRBJ1-2; 9 nucleotides line up with TRBD1. V was pared by 4 bases and J by 7 bases, with 4 bases of the junction left unmatched. This CDR3 spans 13 amino acids. Germline CDR1 and CDR2: SNHLY and FYNNEI. For the CDR3, the DNA is TGTGCCAGCAGTGGGACAGGGGTCTCTGGCTACACCTTC. Amino acid sequence: CASSGTGVSGYTF.

The chain employs TRBV7-2 and TRBJ2-7; no reliable D call. V was clipped by 5 bases and J by 8 bases, with 13 bases between them. Germline V gene data show CDR1 as SGHTA and CDR2 as FQGNSA. This CDR3 has 12 amino acids. In DNA, the CDR3 is TGTGCCAGCAGCCCGCAAGTGGGGAAGCAGTACTTC. Translation gives CASSPQVGKQYF.

This clonotype turned up a few times. In DNA, the CDR3 is TGCGCCAGCAGCTTGGTGGCTAGCGGGAGATCCTACAATGAGCAGTTCTTC. Residues: CASSLVASGRSYNEQFF. The chain is built from TRBV5-1 and TRBJ2-1; the match to TRBD2 covers 10 bases. The CDR3 length is 17 residues. Germline trimming cut 0 bases from V and 1 base from J; bases unmatched to any gene: 4. Germline CDR1 is SGHRS and CDR2 is YFSETQ.

The rearrangement uses TRBV5-1 and TRBJ2-7; 10 nucleotides agree with TRBD1. V lost 0 bases, J lost 2 bases, and 5 bases stayed unmatched. Germline assignment: CDR1 SGHRS and CDR2 YFSETQ. This CDR3 comprises 16 residues. In DNA, the CDR3 is TGCGCCAGCAGCTTGGCCGGGACAGGGGCACCCTACGAGCAGTACTTC. Its translation is CASSLAGTGAPYEQYF.

The chain has TRBV19 and TRBJ2-7; D remains ambiguous. Germline V gene data show CDR1 as LNHDA and CDR2 as SQIVND (reference sequence). Trimming removed 3 bases at V and 2 bases at J, with 11 bases between. CDR3 length equals 14 residues. CDR3 loop: CASSIARPTYEQYF. The CDR3 coding sequence is TGTGCCAGTAGTATCGCCAGGCCTACCTACGAGCAGTACTTC.

This clonotype was seen only a few times. This chain uses TRBV6-5 with TRBJ2-7; possibly TRBD1 for D (6 bases). Trimming pared 4 bases from V and 3 bases from J, leaving 19 bases between. Germline V CDR1 and CDR2: MNHEY, SVGAGI. There are 16 residues in the CDR3. The CDR3 here is CASSWASGDKVYEQYF. DNA of the CDR3: TGTGCCAGCAGTTGGGCTTCAGGGGATAAAGTCTACGAGCAGTACTTC.

This sequence joins TRBV7-9 and TRBJ2-5; D is uncertain. Germline V lookup: CDR1 SEHNR, CDR2 FQNEAQ (reference sequence). This CDR3 contains 16 residues. Trimming removed 1 base at V and 5 bases at J, with 17 bases between. The CDR3 DNA reads as TGTGCCAGCAGCTTAGGAAGAACACCGACCCTGGAGACCCAGTACTTC. As protein: CASSLGRTPTLETQYF.